This T cell receptor beta chain was profiled in a study of blood T cells in healthy people across ages. Broader study findings: Comparison with aged donors showed that long-lived donors had more naive CD4+ cells and higher diversity.

Only a few counts were recorded for this clonotype. Its target is not known. Primed by a sample-barcoded 5' primer and a J-beta primer mix, a second PCR proceeded for 7 to 11 cycles. Every cDNA molecule bore a tag from a template-switch adaptor containing 12 random nucleotides. TCRdb used MiXCR to reprocess the 5' RACE reads, holding one entry per CDR3 protein. The sample has over 1,500,000 distinct CDR3 sequences; around 50% are singletons. The germline V gene has CDR1 SQVTM and CDR2 ANQGSEA. The CDR3 loop spans 10 amino acids. V dropped 8 bases and J dropped 6; count of bases not matched to a gene: 3.

The chain carries TRBV29-1 and TRBJ1-2; 7 bases align to TRBD1. This receptor was obtained from a woman in her thirties or forties in good health. Sequenced input: blood. The DNA for the CDR3 is TGCAGCACCGACAGGGATGGCTACACCTTC. The encoded protein is CSTDRDGYTF. The full variable domain, with the rest looked up from reference TRBV29-1 and TRBJ1-2, is SAVISQKPSRDICQRGTSLTIQCQVDSQVTMMFWYRQQPGQSLTLIATANQGSEATYESGFVIDKFPISRPNLTFSTLTVSNMSPEDSSIYLCSTDRDGYTFGSGTRLTVV.